This note documents a single TCR beta chain sequence. The antigen is not known. Amplified TCR beta CDR3 regions derived from RNA transcripts. The study used the HTBI primer set for a first-round RT-PCR of the TCR CDR3. Via MiXCR, TCRdb re-called the multiplex PCR reads, giving one row per CDR3 protein. The table includes under 200,000 distinct CDR3 sequences, 9.4% detected once. Uncontrolled infection, other autoimmune disease, pregnancy or lactation led to exclusion. Clinicians diagnosed patients from clinical symptoms, serum thyroxine and TRAb, thyroid ultrasound and orbital computed tomography. This CDR3 has 15 amino acids. Trimming removed 1 base at V and 0 bases at J, with 12 bases between. Per the germline V gene, CDR1 is DFQATT and CDR2 is SNEGSKA (reference sequence). The data were obtained in a study of T cells in Graves' hyperthyroidism and ophthalmopathy. About the study: It was at initial diagnosis, before any treatment, that peripheral blood was collected. Study-level findings and limits: Model output signaled ophthalmopathy a median approximately 6 months ahead of onset.

This receptor was identified in a woman aged 18-30 years with Graves' hyperthyroidism that later progressed to Graves' ophthalmopathy. The chain is built from TRBV20-1 and TRBJ1-1; D unclear. Sequences were obtained from blood. Written as DNA, the CDR3 is TGCAGTGCTAGAGGGGTGGTGCGTATGAACACTGAAGCTTTCTTT. Translation gives CSARGVVRMNTEAFF.